This TCR beta chain originates from a study of control samples from healthy donors and cancer patients. This clone was seen a handful of times. The repertoire was sequenced with immunoSEQ multiplex PCR; TCRdb's copy has only in-frame clones and lacks some. The sample holds around 80,000 clones; 70% to 90% are singletons and the top ten take roughly a fifth. The CDR3 contains 16 residues. J was trimmed by 4 bases and V by 4 bases; bases with no gene match: 7. In germline, CDR1 is MNHEY, CDR2 SMNVEV (reference sequence). The sample consisted of blood. This sequence originates from a man in his fifties in good health. The chain couples TRBV27 to TRBJ1-1; 12 bases match TRBD1. Here the CDR3 reads CASSSTGTGGVTEAFF. The CDR3 DNA is TGTGCCAGCAGTTCTACCGGGACAGGGGGCGTCACTGAAGCTTTCTTT.